This T cell receptor (beta chain) was obtained from a study of neurological immune-mediated disorders. The cDNA was generated by 5'RACE with 10-nucleotide random UMIs. In TCRdb, the 5' RACE reads were re-called with MiXCR into one record per CDR3 protein. This sample has about 50,000 distinct CDR3 sequences, with less than 12% found just once. In germline, CDR1 is LGHDT, CDR2 YNNKEL (reference sequence). V was pared by 1 base and J by 5 bases, with 14 bases between. The CDR3 totals 15 residues. Overall study results and limits: Whereas HTLV-1-associated myelopathy showed the most TCR clonal expansion, multiple sclerosis showed the least, with levels below those of healthy controls.

Time point reported: longitudinal time-point 1 (baseline). Unsorted libraries were prepared from 2 million PBMCs that had been stored at -80 C. The table lists this clonotype with many counts. Its antigen remains unknown. This receptor was taken from a middle-aged woman in good health. The rearrangement uses TRBV3-1 and TRBJ1-2; D remains unclear. Source material: PBMCs. The CDR3 nucleotides are TGTGCCAGCAGCCAAGGAGGGAATAAGGCTTATGGCTACACCTTC. Protein sequence: CASSQGGNKAYGYTF.